These 4 T cell receptor beta chains were sequenced from one sample in a study of shared clonotypes between healthy human individuals. TCRdb keeps only in-frame clones here, not all; method: immunoSEQ multiplex PCR. The repertoire includes 2 million to 2.5 million clones, just over 90% of them detected once, and around 0.4% sits in the top ten. Sequenced input: naive CD4+ T cells from PBMCs. Subset specified: CD45RA+ positively selected. The receptors come from a man aged 18 to 29 in good health. Some clones in this sample may be carry-over from other donors' samples.

As for this clone: Within the sample, other DNA sequences also encode this same CDR3. The chain carries TRBV5-1 and TRBJ2-1, with a possible D match to TRBD1 (6 bases). V was trimmed by 0 bases and J by 5 bases, leaving 9 bases between them. Per germline, CDR1 SGHRS and CDR2 YFSETQ. This CDR3 has 14 residues. The DNA for the CDR3 is TGCGCCAGCAGCTTGGGAGCAGGGGACAATGAGCAGTTCTTC. Translated, it gives CASSLGAGDNEQFF. The complete variable domain, with remaining parts taken from reference TRBV5-1 and TRBJ2-1, reads KAGVTQTPRYLIKTRGQQVTLSCSPISGHRSVSWYQQTPGQGLQFLFEYFSETQRNKGNFPGRFSGRQFSNSRSEMNVSTLELGDSALYLCASSLGAGDNEQFFGPGTRLTVL.

The chain joins TRBV30 to TRBJ1-5; D gene uncertain. The CDR3 spans 13 residues. Germline V gene data show CDR1 as GTSNPN and CDR2 as SVGIG (reference sequence). V lost 1 base to trimming and J lost 4 bases, with 8 bases between them. CDR3 amino acids: CAWSDLPNQPQHF. CDR3 coding DNA: TGTGCCTGGAGTGACCTCCCGAATCAGCCCCAGCATTTT. Supplemented by reference TRBV30 and TRBJ1-5, the full variable domain reads SQTIHQWPATLVQPVGSPLSLECTVEGTSNPNLYWYRQAAGRGLQLLFYSVGIGQISSEVPQNLSASRPQDRQFILSSKKLLLSDSGFYLCAWSDLPNQPQHFGDGTRLSIL.

This sequence joins TRBV7-2 and TRBJ1-1; D gene ambiguous. Germline V lookup: CDR1 SGHTA, CDR2 FQGNSA. The germline V and J ends were trimmed by 1 base and 0 bases, with 6 bases remaining between them. This CDR3 is built from 14 residues. The CDR3 loop reads CASSLVGMNTEAFF. The CDR3 DNA sequence: TGTGCCAGCAGCTTAGTGGGAATGAACACTGAAGCTTTCTTT. Drawing the rest from reference TRBV7-2 and TRBJ1-1, the complete variable domain is GAGVSQSPSNKVTEKGKDVELRCDPISGHTALYWYRQSLGQGLEFLIYFQGNSAPDKSGLPSDRFSAERTGGSVSTLTIQRTQQEDSAVYLCASSLVGMNTEAFFGQGTRLTVV.

The chain recombines TRBV29-1 with TRBJ2-1; perhaps TRBD1 as D (6 bases). This CDR3 has 14 residues. The V gene's germline CDR1 is SQVTM and CDR2 ANQGSEA. The V end was cut by 4 bases, the J end by 1 base, with 11 bases between. The CDR3 protein is CSVVKGVSYNEQFF. CDR3 in DNA: TGCAGCGTTGTAAAGGGGGTGTCCTACAATGAGCAGTTCTTC.